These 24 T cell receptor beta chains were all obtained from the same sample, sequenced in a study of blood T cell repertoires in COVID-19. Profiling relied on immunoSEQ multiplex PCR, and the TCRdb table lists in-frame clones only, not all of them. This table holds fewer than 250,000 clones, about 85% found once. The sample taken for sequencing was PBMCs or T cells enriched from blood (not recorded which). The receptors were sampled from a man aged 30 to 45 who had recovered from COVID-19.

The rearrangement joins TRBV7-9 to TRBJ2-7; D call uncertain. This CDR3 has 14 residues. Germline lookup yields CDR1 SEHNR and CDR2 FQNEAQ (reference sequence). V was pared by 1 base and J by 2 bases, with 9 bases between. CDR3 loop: CASSLELPTYEQYF. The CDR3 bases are TGTGCCAGCAGCTTAGAACTACCTACCTACGAGCAGTACTTC.

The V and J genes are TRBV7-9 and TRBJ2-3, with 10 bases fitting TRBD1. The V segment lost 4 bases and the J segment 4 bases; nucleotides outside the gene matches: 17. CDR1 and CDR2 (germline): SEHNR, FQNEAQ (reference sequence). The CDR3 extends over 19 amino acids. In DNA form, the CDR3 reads TGTGCCAGCAGCTCCCCTACTCAGACGGGACAGGGGTTGGCAGATACGCAGTATTTT. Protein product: CASSSPTQTGQGLADTQYF.

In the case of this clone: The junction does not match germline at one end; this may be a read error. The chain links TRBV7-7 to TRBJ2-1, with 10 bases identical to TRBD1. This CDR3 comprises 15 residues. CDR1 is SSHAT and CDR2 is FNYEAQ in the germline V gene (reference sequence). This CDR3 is CASSLKTGGWDEQFF. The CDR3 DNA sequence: TGTGCTAGCAGCTTAAAGACAGGGGGCTGGGATGAGCAGTTCTTC. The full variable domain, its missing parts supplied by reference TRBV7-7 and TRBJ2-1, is GAGVSQSPRYKVTKRGQDVTLRCDPISSHATLYWYQQALGQGPEFLTYFNYEAQPDKSGLPSDRFSAERPEGSISTLTIQRTEQRDSAMYRCASSLKTGGWDEQFFGPGTRLTVL.

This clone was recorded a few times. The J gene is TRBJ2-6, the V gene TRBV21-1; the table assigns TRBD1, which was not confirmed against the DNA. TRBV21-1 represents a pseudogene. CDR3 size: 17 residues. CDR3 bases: TGTGCCAGCAGCCGCCCCGGGACAGCCTCTGGGGCCAACGTCCTGACTTTC. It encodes CASSRPGTASGANVLTF.

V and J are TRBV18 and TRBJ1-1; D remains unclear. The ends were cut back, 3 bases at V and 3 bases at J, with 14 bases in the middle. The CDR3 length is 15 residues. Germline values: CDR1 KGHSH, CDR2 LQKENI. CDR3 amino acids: CASSPLGGRDTEAFF. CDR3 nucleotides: TGTGCCAGCTCACCCTTAGGAGGGAGAGACACTGAAGCTTTCTTT.

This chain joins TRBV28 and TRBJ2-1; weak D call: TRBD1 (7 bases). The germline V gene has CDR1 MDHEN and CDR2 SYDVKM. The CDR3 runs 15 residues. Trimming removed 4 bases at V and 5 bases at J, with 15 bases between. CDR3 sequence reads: CASSSPGGIDNEQFF. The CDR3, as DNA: TGTGCCAGCAGTTCCCCAGGGGGGATCGACAATGAGCAGTTCTTC.

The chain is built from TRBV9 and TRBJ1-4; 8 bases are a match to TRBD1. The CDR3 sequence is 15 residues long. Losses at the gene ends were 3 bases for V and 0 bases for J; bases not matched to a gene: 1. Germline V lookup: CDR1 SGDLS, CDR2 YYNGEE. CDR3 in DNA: TGTGCCAGCAGCGCGGACAGGGCAACTAATGAAAAACTGTTTTTT. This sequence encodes CASSADRATNEKLFF.

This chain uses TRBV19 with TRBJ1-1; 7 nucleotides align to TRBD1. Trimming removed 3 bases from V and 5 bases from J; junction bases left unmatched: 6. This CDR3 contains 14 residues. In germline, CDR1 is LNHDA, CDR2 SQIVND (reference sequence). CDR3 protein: CASSIPTGRTEAFF. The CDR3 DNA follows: TGTGCCAGTAGTATCCCGACAGGGAGGACTGAAGCTTTCTTT. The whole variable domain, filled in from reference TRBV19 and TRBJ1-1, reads DGGITQSPKYLFRKEGQNVTLSCEQNLNHDAMYWYRQDPGQGLRLIYYSQIVNDFQKGDIAEGYSVSREKKESFPLTVTSAQKNPTAFYLCASSIPTGRTEAFFGQGTRLTVV.

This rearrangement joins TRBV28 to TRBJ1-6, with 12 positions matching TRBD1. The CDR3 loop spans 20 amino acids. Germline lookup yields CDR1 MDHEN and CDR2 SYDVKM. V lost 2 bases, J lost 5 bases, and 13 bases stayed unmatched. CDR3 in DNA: TGTGCCAGCAGTTTAGGGACAGGGGGCATTCTATGGGAAAATAATTCACCCCTCCACTTT. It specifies CASSLGTGGILWENNSPLHF.

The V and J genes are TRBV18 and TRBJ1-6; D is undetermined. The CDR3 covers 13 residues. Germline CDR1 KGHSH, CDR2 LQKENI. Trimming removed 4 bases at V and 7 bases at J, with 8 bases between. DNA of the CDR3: TGTGCCAGCTCACTCGCCGAGAATTCACCCCTCCACTTT. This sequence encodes CASSLAENSPLHF.

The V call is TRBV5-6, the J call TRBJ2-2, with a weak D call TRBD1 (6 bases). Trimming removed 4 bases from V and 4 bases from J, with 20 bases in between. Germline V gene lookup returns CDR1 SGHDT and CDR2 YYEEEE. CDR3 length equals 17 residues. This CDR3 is CASSPRRGRGSTGELFF. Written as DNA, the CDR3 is TGTGCCAGCAGCCCAAGAAGGGGGAGAGGGTCCACCGGGGAGCTGTTTTTT. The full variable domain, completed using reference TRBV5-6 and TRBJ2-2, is DAGVTQSPTHLIKTRGQQVTLRCSPKSGHDTVSWYQQALGQGPQFIFQYYEEEERQRGNFPDRFSGHQFPNYSSELNVNALLLGDSALYLCASSPRRGRGSTGELFFGEGSRLTVL.

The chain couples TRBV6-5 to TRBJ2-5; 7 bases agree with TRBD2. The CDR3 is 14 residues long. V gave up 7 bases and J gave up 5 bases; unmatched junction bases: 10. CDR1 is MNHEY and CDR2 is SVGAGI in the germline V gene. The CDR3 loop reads CASIRSTSSETQYF. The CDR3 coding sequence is TGTGCCAGCATTAGATCGACTAGCTCGGAGACCCAGTACTTC.

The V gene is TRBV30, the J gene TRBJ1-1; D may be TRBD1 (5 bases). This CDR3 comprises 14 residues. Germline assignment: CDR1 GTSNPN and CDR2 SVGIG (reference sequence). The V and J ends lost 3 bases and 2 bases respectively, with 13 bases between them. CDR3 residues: CAWRMRGRNTEAFF. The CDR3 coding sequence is TGTGCCTGGAGGATGCGGGGACGAAACACTGAAGCTTTCTTT.

The CDR3 nucleotides are TGTGCCAGTCAGGGAGGGACAGGGATCGAGGGGTACGAGCAGTACTTC. This encodes CASQGGTGIEGYEQYF. The chain recombines TRBV3-1 (or the pseudogene TRBV3-2) with TRBJ2-7; 9 nucleotides align to TRBD1. The CDR3 runs to 16 residues. Germline CDR1 is LGHDT and CDR2 is YNNKEL (reference sequence). V shed 9 bases, J shed 4 bases, and the junction held 16 bases outside the gene matches.

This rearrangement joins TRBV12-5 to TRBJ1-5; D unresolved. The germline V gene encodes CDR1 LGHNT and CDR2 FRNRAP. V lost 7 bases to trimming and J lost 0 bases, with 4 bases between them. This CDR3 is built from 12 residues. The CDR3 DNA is TGTGCTAGTGCCATTAGCAATCAGCCCCAGCATTTT. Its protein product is CASAISNQPQHF.

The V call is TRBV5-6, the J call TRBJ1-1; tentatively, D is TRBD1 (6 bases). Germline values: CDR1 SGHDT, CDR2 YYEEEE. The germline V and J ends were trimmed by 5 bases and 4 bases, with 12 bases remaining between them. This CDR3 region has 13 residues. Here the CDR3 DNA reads TGTGCCAGCAGATCCCCAGGGGTCACTGAAGCTTTCTTT. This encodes CASRSPGVTEAFF.

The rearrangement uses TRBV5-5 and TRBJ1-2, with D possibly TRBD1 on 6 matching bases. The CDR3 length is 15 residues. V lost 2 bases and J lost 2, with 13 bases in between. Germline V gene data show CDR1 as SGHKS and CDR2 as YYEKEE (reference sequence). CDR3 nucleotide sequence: TGTGCCAGCAGCTTCCAGGACAGAGTGAACTATGGCTACACCTTC. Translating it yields CASSFQDRVNYGYTF.

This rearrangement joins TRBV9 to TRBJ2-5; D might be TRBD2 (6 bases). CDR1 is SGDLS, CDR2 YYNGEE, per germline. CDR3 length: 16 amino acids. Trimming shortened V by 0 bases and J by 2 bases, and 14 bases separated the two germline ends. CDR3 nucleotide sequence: TGTGCCAGCAGCGTAGGGATACTTAGCGGACAAGAGACCCAGTACTTC. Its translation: CASSVGILSGQETQYF.

CDR3: CASSQVGQDTDTQYF. CDR3 DNA: TGTGCCAGCAGCCAAGTTGGGCAGGACACAGATACGCAGTATTTT. The genes are TRBV3-1 (or the pseudogene TRBV3-2) and TRBJ2-3; no clear D gene. Germline V gene lookup returns CDR1 LGHDT and CDR2 YNNKEL (reference sequence). V was clipped by 1 base and J by 2 bases, with 10 bases between them. The length of the CDR3 is 15 residues.

The CDR3 bases are TGTGCCAGCAGGGACCGGGGGGGGCGCGCCCTCCACTTT. Protein sequence: CASRDRGGRALHF. The chain links TRBV2 to TRBJ1-6, with TRBD1 as a possible D gene (6 bases). This CDR3 is built from 13 residues. In germline, CDR1 is SNHLY, CDR2 FYNNEI. V was trimmed by 6 bases and J by 14 bases, leaving 17 bases between them.

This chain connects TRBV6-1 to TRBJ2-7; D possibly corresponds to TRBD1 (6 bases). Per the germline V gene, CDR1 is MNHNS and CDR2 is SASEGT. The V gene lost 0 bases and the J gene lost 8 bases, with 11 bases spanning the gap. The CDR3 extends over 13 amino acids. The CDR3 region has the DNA TGTGCCAGCAGTGAAGCACCAGGGGTGCAGCAGTACTTC. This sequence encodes CASSEAPGVQQYF.

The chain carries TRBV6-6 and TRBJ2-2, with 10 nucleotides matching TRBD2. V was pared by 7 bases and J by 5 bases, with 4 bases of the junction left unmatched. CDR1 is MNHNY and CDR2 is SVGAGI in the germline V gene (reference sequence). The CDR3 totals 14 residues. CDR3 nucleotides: TGTGCCAGCACCAGCGGGAGGGAAACCGGGGAGCTGTTTTTT. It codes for CASTSGRETGELFF.

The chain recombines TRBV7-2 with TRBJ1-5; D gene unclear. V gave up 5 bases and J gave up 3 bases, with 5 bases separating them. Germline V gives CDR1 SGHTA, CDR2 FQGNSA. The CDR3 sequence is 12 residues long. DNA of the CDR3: TGTGCCAGCAGCCGGGACAATCAGCCCCAGCATTTT. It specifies CASSRDNQPQHF.

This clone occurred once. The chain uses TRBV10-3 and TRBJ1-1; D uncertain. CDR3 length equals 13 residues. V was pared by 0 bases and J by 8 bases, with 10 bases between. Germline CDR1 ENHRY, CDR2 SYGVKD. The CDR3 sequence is CAISESEPLEAFF. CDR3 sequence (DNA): TGTGCCATCAGTGAGTCAGAGCCGTTAGAAGCTTTCTTT.